Listed here are 4 T cell receptor beta chains from one sample, sequenced in a study of CD8 T cells in Susac syndrome. Roughly 0.5 to 1 ug RNA was reverse transcribed with random hexamers. MiXCR, applied by TCRdb to the immunoSEQ multiplex PCR reads, yields one record per CDR3 protein. The sample has approximately 110,000 distinct CDR3 sequences, about 93% seen once. The sequenced sample was CD4+ T cells from PBMCs. The receptors originated from a human donor in good health.

The chain couples TRBV12-3 or TRBV12-4 to TRBJ2-1; 10 nucleotides agree with TRBD2. The CDR3 consists of 15 residues. The V and J ends lost 1 base and 9 bases, in that order; junction bases with no gene match: 6. The CDR3 loop is CASSLGSGRAVEQFF. The CDR3 bases are TGTGCCAGCAGTTTAGGGAGCGGGAGGGCCGTTGAGCAGTTCTTC.

The V gene is TRBV27, the J gene TRBJ2-1; possible D gene TRBD2, 5 bases. The germline V gene has CDR1 MNHEY and CDR2 SMNVEV (reference sequence). V was clipped by 8 bases and J by 2 bases, with 16 bases between them. The CDR3 runs 15 residues. The CDR3 here is CASPSGAGPYNEQFF. The CDR3 DNA reads as TGTGCCAGCCCTTCGGGTGCGGGCCCCTACAATGAGCAGTTCTTC.

The gene calls are TRBV7-2 and TRBJ2-7; no clear D. The CDR3 totals 13 residues. Germline loops: CDR1 SGHTA, CDR2 FQGNSA. The V and J ends lost 5 bases and 2 bases respectively, with 10 bases between them. The CDR3 loop is CASSPRPPYEQYF. In DNA form, the CDR3 reads TGTGCCAGCAGCCCTAGGCCCCCCTACGAGCAGTACTTC.

This sequence joins TRBV11-2 and TRBJ2-1; 9 bases fit TRBD2. The germline V gene encodes CDR1 SGHAT and CDR2 FQNNGV. Germline trimming cut 5 bases from V and 2 bases from J; bases unmatched to any gene: 4. This CDR3 is 15 amino acids long. The CDR3 DNA sequence: TGTGCCAGCAGCATGCTAGCGGGACCCTACAATGAGCAGTTCTTC. Protein product: CASSMLAGPYNEQFF.